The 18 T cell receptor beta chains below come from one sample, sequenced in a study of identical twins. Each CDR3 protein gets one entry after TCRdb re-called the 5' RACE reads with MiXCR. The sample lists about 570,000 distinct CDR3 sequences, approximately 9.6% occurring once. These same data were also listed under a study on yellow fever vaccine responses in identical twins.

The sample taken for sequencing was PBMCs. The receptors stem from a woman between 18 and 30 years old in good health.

In DNA form, the CDR3 reads TGTGCCAGCAGCCTTCGGGCAAACGAGCAGTACTTC. Its protein product is CASSLRANEQYF. This chain links TRBV13 with TRBJ2-7; D is uncertain. V was cut by 5 bases and J by 5 bases, with 10 bases left in between. The V gene's germline CDR1 is PRHDT and CDR2 FYEKMQ (reference sequence). The CDR3 contains 12 residues.

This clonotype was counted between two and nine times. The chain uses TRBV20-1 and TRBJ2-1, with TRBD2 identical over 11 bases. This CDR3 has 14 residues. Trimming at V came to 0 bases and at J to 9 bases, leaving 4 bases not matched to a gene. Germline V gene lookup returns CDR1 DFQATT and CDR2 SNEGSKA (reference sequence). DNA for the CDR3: TGCAGTGCTAGAGAGCTAGCGGGAGGTAGTGAGCAGTTCTTC. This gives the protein CSARELAGGSEQFF.

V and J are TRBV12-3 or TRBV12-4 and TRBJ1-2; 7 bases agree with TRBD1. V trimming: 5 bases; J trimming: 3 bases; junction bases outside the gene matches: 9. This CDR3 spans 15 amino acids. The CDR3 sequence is CASSPGRGTDYGYTF. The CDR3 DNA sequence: TGTGCCAGCAGTCCAGGACGTGGGACAGACTATGGCTACACCTTC.

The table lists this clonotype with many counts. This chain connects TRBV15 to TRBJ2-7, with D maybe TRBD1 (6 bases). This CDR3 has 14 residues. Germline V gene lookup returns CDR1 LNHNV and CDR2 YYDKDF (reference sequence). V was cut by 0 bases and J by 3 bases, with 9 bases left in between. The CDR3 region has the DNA TGTGCCACCAGCAGAGACAGGGGACGCTACGAGCAGTACTTC. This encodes CATSRDRGRYEQYF.

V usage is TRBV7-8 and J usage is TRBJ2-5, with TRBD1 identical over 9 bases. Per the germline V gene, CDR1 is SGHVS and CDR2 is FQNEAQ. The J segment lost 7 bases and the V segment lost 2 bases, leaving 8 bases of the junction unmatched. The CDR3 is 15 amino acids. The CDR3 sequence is CASSLLGTGSVTQYF. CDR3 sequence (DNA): TGTGCCAGCAGCTTACTAGGGACAGGGTCGGTGACCCAGTACTTC.

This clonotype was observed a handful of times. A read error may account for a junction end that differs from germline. CDR3 region: CCARTSLGHSTDTQYF. The CDR3 DNA is TGCTGTGCCCGGACTAGTCTAGGGCATAGCACAGATACGCAGTATTTT. The chain joins TRBV20-1 to TRBJ2-3; 7 nucleotides line up with TRBD2. The CDR3 length is 16 residues. Germline V gene lookup returns CDR1 DFQATT and CDR2 SNEGSKA (reference sequence).

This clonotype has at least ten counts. The DNA of the CDR3 is TGTGCCAGCACCCCTCGTGGCAGGGGGTTCGTTTCCCTTTGGGCCCAAGAGACCCAGTACTTC. It is translated as CASTPRGRGFVSLWAQETQYF. The chain carries TRBV28 and TRBJ2-5, with 7 bases matching TRBD1. Germline V gene data show CDR1 as MDHEN and CDR2 as SYDVKM. Unmatched junction bases numbered 27, after V lost 7 bases and J lost 1 base. The CDR3 runs 21 residues.

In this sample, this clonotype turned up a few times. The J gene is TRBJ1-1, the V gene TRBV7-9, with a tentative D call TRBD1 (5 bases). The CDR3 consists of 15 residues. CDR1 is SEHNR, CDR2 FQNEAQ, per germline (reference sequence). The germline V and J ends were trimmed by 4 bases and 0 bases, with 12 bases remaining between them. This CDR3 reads CASSSRTDMNTEAFF. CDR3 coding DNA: TGTGCCAGCAGCTCGCGGACGGACATGAACACTGAAGCTTTCTTT.

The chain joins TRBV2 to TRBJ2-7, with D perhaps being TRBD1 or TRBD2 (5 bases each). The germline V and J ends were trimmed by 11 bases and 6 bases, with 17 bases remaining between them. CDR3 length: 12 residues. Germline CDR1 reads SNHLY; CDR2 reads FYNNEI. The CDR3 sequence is CAGVRDRGEQYF. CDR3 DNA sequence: TGTGCCGGCGTTCGGGACCGCGGCGAGCAGTACTTC.

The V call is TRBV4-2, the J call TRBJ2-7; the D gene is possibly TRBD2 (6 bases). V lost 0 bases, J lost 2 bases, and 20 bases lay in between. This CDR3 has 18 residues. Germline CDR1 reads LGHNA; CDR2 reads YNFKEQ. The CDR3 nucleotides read TGTGCCAGCAGCCAAGATGTAATAGGAGGGAGTGGGACCTACGAGCAGTACTTC. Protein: CASSQDVIGGSGTYEQYF.

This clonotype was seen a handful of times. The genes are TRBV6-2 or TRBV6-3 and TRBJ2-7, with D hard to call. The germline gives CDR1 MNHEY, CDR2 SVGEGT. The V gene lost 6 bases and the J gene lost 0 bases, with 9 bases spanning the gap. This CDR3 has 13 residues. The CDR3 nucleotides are TGTGCCAGCAGACCAGGAAGCTCCTACGAGCAGTACTTC. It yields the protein CASRPGSSYEQYF.

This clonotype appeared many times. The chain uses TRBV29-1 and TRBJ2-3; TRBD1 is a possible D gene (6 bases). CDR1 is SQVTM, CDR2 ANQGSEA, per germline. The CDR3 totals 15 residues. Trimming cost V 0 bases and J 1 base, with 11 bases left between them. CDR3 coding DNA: TGCAGCGTTGAAGATGGGGGCCCGGGCACAGATACGCAGTATTTT. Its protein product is CSVEDGGPGTDTQYF.

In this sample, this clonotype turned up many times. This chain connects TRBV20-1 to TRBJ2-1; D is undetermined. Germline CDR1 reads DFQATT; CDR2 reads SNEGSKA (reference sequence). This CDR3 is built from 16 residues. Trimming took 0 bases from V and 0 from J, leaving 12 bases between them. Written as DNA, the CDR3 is TGCAGTGCTAGAGATCTCGTGGGTAACTCCTACAATGAGCAGTTCTTC. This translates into CSARDLVGNSYNEQFF.

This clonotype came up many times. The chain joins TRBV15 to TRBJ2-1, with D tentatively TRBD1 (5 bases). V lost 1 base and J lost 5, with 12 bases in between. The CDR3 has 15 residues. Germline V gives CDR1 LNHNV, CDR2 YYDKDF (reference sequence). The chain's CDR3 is CATSRGPGINNEQFF. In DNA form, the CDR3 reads TGTGCCACCAGCAGAGGTCCAGGGATTAACAATGAGCAGTTCTTC.

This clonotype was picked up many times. CDR3 residues: CASSYLAGGLSGTDTQYF. The CDR3 DNA follows: TGTGCCAGCAGTTACCTAGCGGGGGGGCTTTCGGGGACAGATACGCAGTATTTT. The genes are TRBV6-5 and TRBJ2-3; 12 bases are shared with TRBD2. V was clipped by 2 bases and J by 3 bases; unmatched bases: 9. This CDR3 has 18 amino acids. Germline lookup yields CDR1 MNHEY and CDR2 SVGAGI.

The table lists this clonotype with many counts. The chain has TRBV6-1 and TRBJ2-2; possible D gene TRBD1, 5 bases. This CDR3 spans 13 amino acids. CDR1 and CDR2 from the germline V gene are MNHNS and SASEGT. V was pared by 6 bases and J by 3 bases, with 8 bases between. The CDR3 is CASRDKDTGELFF. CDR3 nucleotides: TGTGCCAGCAGGGACAAAGACACCGGGGAGCTGTTTTTT.

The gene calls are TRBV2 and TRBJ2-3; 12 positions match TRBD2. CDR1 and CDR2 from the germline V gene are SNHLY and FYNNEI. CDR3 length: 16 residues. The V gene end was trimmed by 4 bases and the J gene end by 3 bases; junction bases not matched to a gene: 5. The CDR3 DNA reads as TGTGCCAGCAGTGTTAGACTAGCGGGGGCTACAGATACGCAGTATTTT. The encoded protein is CASSVRLAGATDTQYF.

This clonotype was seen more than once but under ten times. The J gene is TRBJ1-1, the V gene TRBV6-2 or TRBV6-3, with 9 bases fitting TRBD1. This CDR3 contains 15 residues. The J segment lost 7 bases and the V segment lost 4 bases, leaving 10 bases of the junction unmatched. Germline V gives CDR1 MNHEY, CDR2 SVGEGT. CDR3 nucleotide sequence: TGTGCCAGCAGTTCCTGGGACAGGGTCGGTGTTGAAGCTTTCTTT. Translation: CASSSWDRVGVEAFF.